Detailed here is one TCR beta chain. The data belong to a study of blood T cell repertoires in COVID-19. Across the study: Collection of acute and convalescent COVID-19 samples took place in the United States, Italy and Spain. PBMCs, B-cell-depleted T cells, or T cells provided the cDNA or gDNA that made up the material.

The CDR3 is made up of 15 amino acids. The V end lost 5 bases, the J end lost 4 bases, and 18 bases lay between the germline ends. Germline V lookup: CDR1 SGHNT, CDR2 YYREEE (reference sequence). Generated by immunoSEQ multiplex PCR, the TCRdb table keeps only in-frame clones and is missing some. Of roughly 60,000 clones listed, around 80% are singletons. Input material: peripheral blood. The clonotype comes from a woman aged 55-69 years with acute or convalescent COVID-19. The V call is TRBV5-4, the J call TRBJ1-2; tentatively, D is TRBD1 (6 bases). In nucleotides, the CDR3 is TGTGCCAGCAGACTTGGACAGACTACCCTCTATGGCTACACCTTC. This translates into CASRLGQTTLYGYTF.